Reported below is one TCR beta chain. Its antigen is still unknown. The germline gives CDR1 SGHTA, CDR2 FQGNSA. CDR3 length equals 17 residues. The V and J ends lost 5 bases and 5 bases, in that order; junction bases with no gene match: 16. The repertoire was sequenced with immunoSEQ multiplex PCR; TCRdb's copy has only in-frame clones and lacks some. Of roughly 50,000 clones listed, about 82% are singletons. This entry comes from a study of OX40 agonist ivuxolimab in advanced cancers. Blood was sampled at baseline, cycle 4 day 1, and cycle 7 day 1. Study-wide results and caveats: Doses of 0.1 to 3.0 mg/kg were accompanied by clonal expansion of CD4+ and CD8+ blood T cells by week 6.

The TCR was taken from an adult with an advanced solid tumor such as melanoma, head and neck, liver or kidney cancer. This material consisted of CD4+ or CD8+ T cells sorted from blood, taken in a trial of the OX40 agonist ivuxolimab. V and J are TRBV7-2 and TRBJ2-3; TRBD2 aligns across 7 bases. CDR3 bases: TGTGCCAGCAGCAACGACCTTGGCGGGGGAAGGAGAGATACGCAGTATTTT. It specifies CASSNDLGGGRRDTQYF.